The 26 T cell receptor beta chains below all came from one sample that was sequenced in a study of OX40 agonist ivuxolimab in advanced cancers. The method was immunoSEQ multiplex PCR; TCRdb's version includes in-frame clones alone and lacks a portion of them. This table has 80,000 to 100,000 clones, roughly nine tenths appearing once. Source: CD4+ or CD8+ T cells sorted from blood, taken in a trial of the OX40 agonist ivuxolimab. These receptors originate from an adult with an advanced solid tumor such as melanoma, head and neck, liver or kidney cancer.

The V gene is TRBV10-3, the J gene TRBJ1-3; no reliable D call. The CDR3 sequence is 15 residues long. The V end was cut by 5 bases, the J end by 0 bases, with 11 bases between. The germline gives CDR1 ENHRY, CDR2 SYGVKD. The CDR3 DNA sequence: TGTGCCATCAGTAACACAGATTCCTCTGGAAACACCATATATTTT. Encoded protein: CAISNTDSSGNTIYF.

The chain employs TRBV18 and TRBJ2-7; weak D call: TRBD1 (5 bases). Germline-derived CDR1 and CDR2 are KGHSH and LQKENI. The CDR3 consists of 12 residues. The V and J ends lost 2 bases and 5 bases respectively, with 7 bases between them. The CDR3 nucleotides are TGTGCCAGCTCACCATCAGGGAACGAGCAGTACTTC. This translates into CASSPSGNEQYF.

This chain links TRBV2 with TRBJ1-1; 10 bases are a match to TRBD1. This CDR3 contains 12 residues. V trimming: 9 bases; J trimming: 5 bases; junction bases outside the gene matches: 3. Germline loops: CDR1 SNHLY, CDR2 FYNNEI. The CDR3 DNA reads TGTGCCAGTGACAGGGGGCGAACTGAAGCTTTCTTT. It translates to CASDRGRTEAFF.

Here the CDR3 reads CASSLGQLGTEAFF. The CDR3 bases are TGTGCCAGCAGCTTGGGGCAACTAGGGACTGAAGCTTTCTTT. V usage is TRBV4-2 and J usage is TRBJ1-1; tentatively, D is TRBD1 (5 bases). This CDR3 comprises 14 residues. Deletions cut 5 bases from V and 5 bases from J, with 15 bases between. The germline V gene encodes CDR1 LGHNA and CDR2 YNFKEQ.

The chain has TRBV11-3 and TRBJ2-3; D gene uncertain. CDR3 length equals 17 residues. Germline-derived CDR1 and CDR2 are SGHNT and YENEEA. Trimming removed 3 bases from V and 2 bases from J, with 18 bases in between. The CDR3 coding sequence is TGTGCCAGCAGCTTCGGCGAGCGCCACACCTTCACAGATACGCAGTATTTT. This encodes CASSFGERHTFTDTQYF.

V gene TRBV30 combines with J gene TRBJ1-5; D uncertain. The germline V gene has CDR1 GTSNPN and CDR2 SVGIG (reference sequence). V gave up 5 bases and J gave up 7 bases, with 12 bases separating them. CDR3 length: 12 residues. The CDR3 loop is CAWVQARQPQHF. The CDR3 DNA reads as TGTGCCTGGGTTCAGGCGAGGCAGCCCCAGCATTTT.

This clone was observed a few times. This chain links TRBV9 with TRBJ2-5, with 9 bases matching TRBD2. J lost 1 base, V lost 3 bases, and 7 bases had no gene match. Germline loops: CDR1 SGDLS, CDR2 YYNGEE. The CDR3 has 16 residues. The chain's CDR3 is CASSGGSLAGQETQYF. CDR3 DNA: TGTGCCAGCAGCGGCGGCTCACTAGCGGGCCAAGAGACCCAGTACTTC.

This clone appeared a single time. The chain has TRBV6-6 and TRBJ2-3; 7 nucleotides align to TRBD2. The germline V gene encodes CDR1 MNHNY and CDR2 SVGAGI (reference sequence). Losses at the gene ends were 3 bases for V and 5 bases for J; bases not matched to a gene: 11. CDR3 size: 16 residues. For the CDR3, the DNA is TGTGCCAGCAGTTATGCTAGCGGAGTTGGGGGAGATACGCAGTATTTT. It specifies CASSYASGVGGDTQYF.

The V gene is TRBV5-4, the J gene TRBJ2-6, with unresolved D. Trimming removed 2 bases from V and 2 bases from J, with 2 bases in between. This CDR3 is built from 13 residues. Germline loops: CDR1 SGHNT, CDR2 YYREEE (reference sequence). CDR3 protein: CASSLAGANVLTF. The CDR3 coding sequence is TGTGCCAGCAGCTTAGCTGGGGCCAACGTCCTGACTTTC.

About this clone itself: The conserved final phenylalanine or tryptophan is absent from the CDR3, which likely points to a read error. The V gene is TRBV2, the J gene TRBJ2-7; the D is unclear. The CDR3 totals 14 residues. Germline CDR1 reads SNHLY; CDR2 reads FYNNEI. The ends were cut back, 6 bases at V and 6 bases at J, with 18 bases in the middle. The CDR3 loop is CASSALPSKAEQYL. The CDR3 DNA sequence: TGTGCCAGCAGCGCTCTCCCCTCAAAAGCCGAGCAGTACCTC.

V is TRBV9 and J is TRBJ2-2, with a possible D match to TRBD1 (6 bases). Deletions cut 4 bases from V and 2 bases from J, with 15 bases between. This CDR3 comprises 16 residues. Germline CDR1 is SGDLS and CDR2 is YYNGEE. The CDR3 region is CASSPRQAINTGELFF. CDR3 coding DNA: TGTGCCAGCAGCCCGAGACAGGCCATTAACACCGGGGAGCTGTTTTTT. Drawing the rest from reference TRBV9 and TRBJ2-2, the complete variable domain is DSGVTQTPKHLITATGQRVTLRCSPRSGDLSVYWYQQSLDQGLQFLIQYYNGEERAKGNILERFSAQQFPDLHSELNLSSLELGDSALYFCASSPRQAINTGELFFGEGSRLTVL.

This clone has only one observation. V and J are TRBV4-1 and TRBJ2-2; 8 bases fit TRBD1. The germline gives CDR1 MGHRA, CDR2 YSYEKL. V dropped 4 bases and J dropped 7; count of bases not matched to a gene: 11. This CDR3 contains 16 residues. CDR3 amino acids: CASSLDRVTMVGELFF. The CDR3 DNA reads TGCGCCAGCAGCCTGGACAGGGTGACGATGGTCGGGGAGCTGTTTTTT.

This chain uses TRBV27 with TRBJ1-2, with TRBD1 identical over 7 bases. This CDR3 is built from 15 residues. Losses at the gene ends were 5 bases for V and 4 bases for J; bases not matched to a gene: 10. Germline V gene sequence: CDR1 MNHEY, CDR2 SMNVEV (reference sequence). CDR3 loop: CASSPYPGGSYGYTF. The CDR3 bases are TGTGCCAGCAGTCCCTACCCAGGGGGGAGCTATGGCTACACCTTC.

The rearrangement joins TRBV5-4 to TRBJ1-2; 8 positions agree with TRBD1. The V and J ends lost 4 bases and 4 bases, in that order; junction bases with no gene match: 12. The CDR3 length is 16 residues. The germline V gene has CDR1 SGHNT and CDR2 YYREEE (reference sequence). In nucleotides, the CDR3 is TGTGCCAGCAGCCTCGGACAGGGACAGGAGGGCTATGGCTACACCTTC. It encodes CASSLGQGQEGYGYTF.

The rearrangement uses TRBV30 and TRBJ1-6, with D maybe TRBD1 (5 bases). This CDR3 region has 12 residues. V lost 5 bases to trimming and J lost 10 bases, with 12 bases between them. Germline CDR1 and CDR2: GTSNPN and SVGIG (reference sequence). CDR3 DNA sequence: TGTGCCTGGGCTCAGGGCCCCTCACCCCTCCACTTT. It specifies CAWAQGPSPLHF.

The chain recombines TRBV19 with TRBJ2-2; possible D gene TRBD1, 6 bases. The V gene's germline CDR1 is LNHDA and CDR2 SQIVND (reference sequence). There are 15 residues in the CDR3. V lost 3 bases and J 8 bases, leaving 16 bases between the germline ends. The CDR3 protein is CASSMTDSRGGELFF. In DNA, the CDR3 is TGTGCCAGTAGTATGACGGACAGCCGTGGAGGGGAGCTGTTTTTT.

The J gene is TRBJ1-1, the V gene TRBV5-1; 9 bases agree with TRBD1. CDR3 length equals 15 residues. The V gene's germline CDR1 is SGHRS and CDR2 YFSETQ. V was pared by 3 bases and J by 8 bases, with 11 bases of the junction left unmatched. CDR3 DNA: TGCGCCAGCAGCTCCTGGGGGGGGACAGGGCTCGAAGCTTTCTTT. Translation gives CASSSWGGTGLEAFF.

The chain links TRBV29-1 to TRBJ2-2; tentative D call: TRBD1 (5 bases). In germline, CDR1 is SQVTM, CDR2 ANQGSEA. V gave up 2 bases and J gave up 6 bases, with 7 bases separating them. CDR3 length: 12 residues. CDR3 nucleotide sequence: TGCAGCGTTGAATTAGGGGCCGGGGAGCTGTTTTTT. Protein product: CSVELGAGELFF.

The chain is built from TRBV2 and TRBJ2-3; the D gene is possibly TRBD1 (6 bases). The CDR3 totals 15 residues. V dropped 5 bases and J dropped 6 bases, with 18 bases sitting between them. Germline V gives CDR1 SNHLY, CDR2 FYNNEI. The CDR3 spells CASSTKTGSYDTQYF. The CDR3, as DNA: TGTGCCAGCAGTACCAAGACAGGATCGTATGATACGCAGTATTTT.

V is TRBV5-1 and J is TRBJ2-7, with 9 bases lining up with TRBD1. Trimming removed 4 bases from V and 1 base from J; junction bases left unmatched: 3. This CDR3 spans 14 amino acids. Germline lookup yields CDR1 SGHRS and CDR2 YFSETQ. The CDR3 protein is CASSRTGVSYEQYF. DNA of the CDR3: TGCGCCAGCAGCCGGACAGGGGTTTCCTACGAGCAGTACTTC.

The chain couples TRBV6-6 to TRBJ1-1; the D gene is possibly TRBD1 (5 bases). This CDR3 spans 12 amino acids. Between the trimmed V and J ends, which lost 5 bases and 7 bases, there was a span of 11 bases. The V gene's germline CDR1 is MNHNY and CDR2 SVGAGI (reference sequence). CDR3 amino acids: CASSPGGIEAFF. The CDR3, as DNA: TGTGCCAGCAGTCCGGGGGGGATTGAAGCTTTCTTT.

The chain uses TRBV4-1 and TRBJ1-1, with D uncertain. CDR3 length equals 11 residues. Looked up from germline, CDR1 is MGHRA and CDR2 is YSYEKL. V dropped 0 bases and J dropped 9 bases, with 5 bases sitting between them. The CDR3 sequence is CASSQDPKAFF. The DNA of the CDR3 is TGCGCCAGCAGCCAAGATCCGAAAGCTTTCTTT.

This clone appeared once. The V call is TRBV7-8, the J call TRBJ2-3; tentative D call: TRBD2 (6 bases). This CDR3 is 13 amino acids long. The germline V gene has CDR1 SGHVS and CDR2 FQNEAQ. Trimming removed 3 bases from V and 6 bases from J, with 10 bases in between. CDR3 amino acids: CASSFTGEDTQYF. The CDR3 nucleotides read TGTGCCAGCAGCTTTACGGGGGAGGATACGCAGTATTTT. Using reference TRBV7-8 and TRBJ2-3 for the parts outside the CDR3, the full variable domain is GAGVSQSPRYKVAKRGQDVALRCDPISGHVSLFWYQQALGQGPEFLTYFQNEAQLDKSGLPSDRFFAERPEGSVSTLKIQRTQQEDSAVYLCASSFTGEDTQYFGPGTRLTVL.

The chain carries TRBV14 and TRBJ1-6; D not resolved. This CDR3 has 13 residues. The germline V gene encodes CDR1 SGHDN and CDR2 FVKESK. The ends were cut back, 1 base at V and 14 bases at J, with 12 bases in the middle. The CDR3 DNA sequence: TGTGCCAGCAGCCAAGGACTCAGTGGTACCCTCCACTTT. Encoded protein: CASSQGLSGTLHF. Full variable domain (missing parts from reference TRBV14 and TRBJ1-6): EAGVTQFPSHSVIEKGQTVTLRCDPISGHDNLYWYRRVMGKEIKFLLHFVKESKQDESGMPNNRFLAERTGGTYSTLKVQPAELEDSGVYFCASSQGLSGTLHFGNGTRLTVT.

The V gene is TRBV10-1, the J gene TRBJ2-7; D is possibly TRBD2 (6 bases). Germline assignment: CDR1 WNHNN and CDR2 SYGVQD (reference sequence). V lost 4 bases to trimming and J lost 6 bases, with 7 bases between them. This CDR3 has 11 residues. Here the CDR3 reads CASSAGGEQYF. The DNA of the CDR3 is TGCGCCAGCAGTGCCGGGGGCGAGCAGTACTTC.

This clone was seen only once. This chain uses TRBV29-1 with TRBJ2-5, with D perhaps TRBD1 (5 bases). Germline CDR1 and CDR2: SQVTM and ANQGSEA. V was cut by 4 bases and J by 5 bases, with 11 bases left in between. The CDR3 spans 12 residues. The CDR3 coding sequence is TGCAGCGTTGCTTCCAGGGCTGAGACCCAGTACTTC. This gives the protein CSVASRAETQYF.